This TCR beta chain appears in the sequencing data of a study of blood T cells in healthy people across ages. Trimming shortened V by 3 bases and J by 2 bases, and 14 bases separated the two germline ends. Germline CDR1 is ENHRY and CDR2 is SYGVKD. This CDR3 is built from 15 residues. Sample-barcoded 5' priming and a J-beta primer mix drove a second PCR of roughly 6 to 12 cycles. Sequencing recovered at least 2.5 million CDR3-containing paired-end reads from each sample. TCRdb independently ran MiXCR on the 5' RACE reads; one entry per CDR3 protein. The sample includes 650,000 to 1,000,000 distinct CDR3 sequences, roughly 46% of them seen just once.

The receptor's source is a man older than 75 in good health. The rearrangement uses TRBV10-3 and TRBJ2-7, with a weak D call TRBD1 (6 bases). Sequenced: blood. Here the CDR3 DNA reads TGTGCCATCAGTGACTACAGGGCCGTGACCTACGAGCAGTACTTC. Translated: CAISDYRAVTYEQYF.